The sequence of this T cell receptor beta chain was determined in a study of blood T cell repertoires in COVID-19. Study-wide background: Sites in the United States, Italy and Spain provided acute and convalescent COVID-19 samples. Sample material is recorded as cDNA or gDNA derived from T cells, B-cell-depleted T cells, or PBMCs.

The junction had 7 bases not matched to a gene; V was cut back by 3 bases and J by 6 bases. This CDR3 is built from 14 residues. Germline V gives CDR1 MDHEN, CDR2 SYDVKM. Method: immunoSEQ multiplex PCR; TCRdb's copy keeps in-frame clones and lacks some. There are around 150,000 clones in the sample; roughly 80% occur only once, and about 3% lies in the top ten. The sequence derives from a man aged 70-80 years with acute or convalescent COVID-19. Sequencing was performed on peripheral blood. The chain is built from TRBV28 and TRBJ1-1; 7 positions match TRBD1. The DNA of the CDR3 is TGTGCCAGCAGTTTTGACAGGGACATTGCTGAAGCTTTCTTT. Translation: CASSFDRDIAEAFF.